The 2 T cell receptor beta chains below come from one sample, sequenced in a study of PD-1 blockade in mismatch repair-deficient tumors. Sequencing used immunoSEQ multiplex PCR; TCRdb keeps in-frame clones, though not all of them. The table records about 24,000 clones, 83% of them present only once. The source material was peripheral blood, sampled 12 weeks after starting pembrolizumab. The source of these receptors is an adult with mismatch repair-deficient cancer.

This clone was detected a few times. The V and J genes are TRBV7-9 and TRBJ2-1, with D possibly matching TRBD1 (7 bases). Trimming cost V 6 bases and J 4 bases, with 13 bases left between them. Germline V lookup: CDR1 SEHNR, CDR2 FQNEAQ (reference sequence). This CDR3 has 14 residues. The CDR3 nucleotides are TGTGCCAGCAGTGCGGGACAGACGTACAATGAGCAGTTCTTC. Protein sequence: CASSAGQTYNEQFF.

This clone has only a few counts. J is TRBJ2-5 and V is TRBV11-2; D is possibly TRBD1 (5 bases). Looked up from germline, CDR1 is SGHAT and CDR2 is FQNNGV. The V gene lost 0 bases and the J gene lost 2 bases, with 22 bases spanning the gap. This CDR3 has 19 amino acids. This chain's CDR3 is CASSLEWNPSGQLQETQYF. The CDR3 region has the DNA TGTGCCAGCAGCTTAGAGTGGAACCCTTCAGGACAACTTCAAGAGACCCAGTACTTC.